These 28 T cell receptor beta chains share one sample of origin, sequenced in a study of T cell responses to AZD1222 COVID-19 vaccine. The data were produced by immunoSEQ multiplex PCR, yet TCRdb's version contains in-frame clones alone and is incomplete. Of around 99,000 clones in the sample, nearly 90% were seen once. The sample was peripheral blood, taken 28 days after the second AZD1222 dose. The receptor source for this set is an adult who received the AZD1222 COVID-19 vaccine.

The rearrangement links TRBV5-4 to TRBJ1-4, with 11 positions matching TRBD1. Looked up from germline, CDR1 is SGHNT and CDR2 is YYREEE (reference sequence). The trim removed 0 bases at V and 7 bases at J, leaving 5 bases unmatched. The CDR3 is 16 residues long. The CDR3 protein is CASSLAGTGGGEKLFF. The CDR3 DNA sequence: TGTGCCAGCAGCTTGGCCGGGACAGGGGGAGGTGAAAAACTGTTTTTT.

The chain uses TRBV19 and TRBJ2-7; TRBD1 or TRBD2 may be the D gene (5 bases each). CDR1 LNHDA and CDR2 SQIVND come from the germline V gene (reference sequence). CDR3 length equals 13 residues. V dropped 4 bases and J dropped 0 bases, with 7 bases sitting between them. The CDR3 spells CASSTGSSYEQYF. DNA for the CDR3: TGTGCCAGTAGTACAGGGAGCTCCTACGAGCAGTACTTC.

V gene TRBV5-1 combines with J gene TRBJ2-1; 8 positions agree with TRBD2. From germline, CDR1 is SGHRS and CDR2 YFSETQ. Trimming at V came to 0 bases and at J to 7 bases, leaving 6 bases not matched to a gene. The CDR3 is 15 amino acids. CDR3 region: CASSLVAGSKNEQFF. CDR3 nucleotides: TGCGCCAGCAGCTTGGTAGCGGGGAGTAAGAATGAGCAGTTCTTC.

This chain connects TRBV6-1 to TRBJ2-1; 8 nucleotides agree with TRBD1. Per the germline V gene, CDR1 is MNHNS and CDR2 is SASEGT. The J segment lost 2 bases and the V segment lost 3 bases, leaving 6 bases of the junction unmatched. The CDR3 contains 16 residues. CDR3 in DNA: TGTGCCAGCAGTGAGAAGGACAGGGCCACCTACAATGAGCAGTTCTTC. It translates to CASSEKDRATYNEQFF.

This clone was observed once. The rearrangement links TRBV19 to TRBJ1-5; no clear D. CDR1 and CDR2 from the germline V gene are LNHDA and SQIVND (reference sequence). Trimming cost V 7 bases and J 2 bases, with 6 bases left between them. The CDR3 has 12 amino acids. This CDR3 reads CASTTGNQPQHF. The CDR3 coding sequence is TGTGCCAGTACAACTGGCAATCAGCCCCAGCATTTT.

This sequence joins TRBV7-2 and TRBJ1-3; perhaps TRBD1 as D (5 bases). This CDR3 contains 14 residues. In germline, CDR1 is SGHTA, CDR2 FQGNSA. Trimming took 5 bases from V and 4 from J, leaving 12 bases between them. CDR3: CASSRQGGGNTIYF. In DNA form, the CDR3 reads TGTGCCAGCAGCCGCCAGGGCGGCGGAAACACCATATATTTT.

The chain couples TRBV7-9 to TRBJ1-1, with 8 nucleotides matching TRBD1. Trimming cost V 4 bases and J 1 base; bases outside gene matches: 2. Germline CDR1 reads SEHNR; CDR2 reads FQNEAQ (reference sequence). This CDR3 is built from 14 residues. The CDR3, as DNA: TGTGCCAGCAGCTATGGGACAGGGAACACTGAAGCTTTCTTT. This translates into CASSYGTGNTEAFF.

The chain combines TRBV5-1 with TRBJ2-2, with D hard to call. The V end lost 0 bases, the J end lost 6 bases, and 3 bases lay between the germline ends. Germline V CDR1 and CDR2: SGHRS, YFSETQ. The CDR3 consists of 12 residues. CDR3: CASSLGSGELFF. CDR3 DNA sequence: TGCGCCAGCAGCTTGGGATCCGGGGAGCTGTTTTTT.

This clone was detected once. This chain uses TRBV10-3 with TRBJ2-2, with D possibly matching TRBD1 (6 bases). Trimming stripped 6 bases from V and 0 bases from J, with 11 bases between. The CDR3 totals 15 residues. CDR1 and CDR2 from the germline V gene are ENHRY and SYGVKD. DNA of the CDR3: TGTGCCATCAGCCGGGACATCGCGAACACCGGGGAGCTGTTTTTT. As protein: CAISRDIANTGELFF.

The rearrangement links TRBV18 to TRBJ2-7; 8 nucleotides line up with TRBD1. Germline loops: CDR1 KGHSH, CDR2 LQKENI. The junction had 7 bases not matched to a gene; V was cut back by 3 bases and J by 3 bases. The CDR3 extends over 15 amino acids. This CDR3 is CASSPGTGGLYEQYF. The CDR3 DNA reads TGTGCCAGCTCACCCGGGACAGGTGGCCTCTACGAGCAGTACTTC.

The V call is TRBV2, the J call TRBJ1-5, with 7 bases matching TRBD1. The CDR3 is made up of 15 amino acids. V dropped 6 bases and J dropped 3; count of bases not matched to a gene: 8. The V gene's germline CDR1 is SNHLY and CDR2 FYNNEI. The CDR3 region has the DNA TGTGCCAGCAGGGCGGGGGACAGTACCAATCAGCCCCAGCATTTT. This gives the protein CASRAGDSTNQPQHF.

The chain is built from TRBV27 and TRBJ2-5, with 8 bases matching TRBD1. J gave up 5 bases and V 3 bases, and 8 bases lay outside the gene matches. This CDR3 is built from 15 residues. Germline loops: CDR1 MNHEY, CDR2 SMNVEV (reference sequence). The CDR3 region is CASSFMQGARETQYF. CDR3 DNA sequence: TGTGCCAGCAGTTTTATGCAGGGGGCTCGGGAGACCCAGTACTTC.

This chain uses TRBV7-2 with TRBJ2-3, with 10 nucleotides matching TRBD1. The CDR3 has 16 residues. J was trimmed by 5 bases and V by 2 bases; bases with no gene match: 7. From germline, CDR1 is SGHTA and CDR2 FQGNSA. The CDR3 region is CASSLRQGASGDTQYF. The CDR3 nucleotides are TGTGCCAGCAGCTTAAGACAGGGGGCGTCCGGAGATACGCAGTATTTT.

This chain uses TRBV6-6 with TRBJ1-4, with a weak D call TRBD1 (5 bases). This CDR3 has 16 residues. Trimming pared 6 bases from V and 6 bases from J, leaving 20 bases between. Germline V gene lookup returns CDR1 MNHNY and CDR2 SVGAGI (reference sequence). For the CDR3, the DNA is TGTGCCAGCAGAACGTCCCGGGGTTGGGGGGATGAAAAACTGTTTTTT. It encodes CASRTSRGWGDEKLFF.

The rearrangement uses TRBV6-5 and TRBJ2-2; the D gene is possibly TRBD1 (5 bases). Between the trimmed V and J ends, which lost 10 bases and 6 bases, there was a span of 12 bases. CDR1 is MNHEY, CDR2 SVGAGI, per germline. The CDR3 runs to 12 residues. The CDR3 region is CATKHRSGELFF. In nucleotides, the CDR3 is TGTGCCACCAAACACAGGTCCGGGGAGCTGTTTTTT.

The chain's CDR3 is CASTPTGALTF. CDR3 DNA: TGTGCCAGCACCCCGACAGGGGCCCTCACCTTC. The V gene is TRBV27, the J gene TRBJ1-2; 8 nucleotides line up with TRBD1. CDR1 MNHEY and CDR2 SMNVEV come from the germline V gene (reference sequence). The J segment lost 13 bases and the V segment lost 7 bases, leaving 8 bases of the junction unmatched. There are 11 residues in the CDR3.

V is TRBV7-2 and J is TRBJ1-1; D unclear. CDR3 length equals 13 residues. V was shortened by 3 bases and J by 4 bases, with 9 bases between the two germline ends. Germline V gene sequence: CDR1 SGHTA, CDR2 FQGNSA. CDR3 amino acids: CASSFGRFTEAFF. The CDR3 nucleotides read TGTGCCAGCAGCTTCGGGAGATTCACTGAAGCTTTCTTT.

The chain couples TRBV7-2 to TRBJ2-2; TRBD1 matches at 8 bases. The junction had 6 bases not matched to a gene; V was cut back by 2 bases and J by 7 bases. This CDR3 spans 15 amino acids. From germline, CDR1 is SGHTA and CDR2 FQGNSA. This chain's CDR3 is CASSLWDRTDGELFF. The CDR3 DNA sequence: TGTGCCAGCAGCTTATGGGACAGGACTGACGGGGAGCTGTTTTTT.

V gene TRBV9 combines with J gene TRBJ1-3; D may be TRBD1 (6 bases). The CDR3 is made up of 14 amino acids. Germline V gene data show CDR1 as SGDLS and CDR2 as YYNGEE. Trimming stripped 3 bases from V and 2 bases from J, with 9 bases between. CDR3 region: CASSATGTGNTIYF. The DNA for the CDR3 is TGTGCCAGCAGCGCGACAGGAACTGGAAACACCATATATTTT. Using reference TRBV9 and TRBJ1-3 for the parts outside the CDR3, the full variable domain is DSGVTQTPKHLITATGQRVTLRCSPRSGDLSVYWYQQSLDQGLQFLIQYYNGEERAKGNILERFSAQQFPDLHSELNLSSLELGDSALYFCASSATGTGNTIYFGEGSWLTVV.

Note on this clone: One end of the junction does not line up with germline, which may come from a read error. This chain joins TRBV11-2 and TRBJ2-7; weak D call: TRBD1 (6 bases). The germline V gene encodes CDR1 SGHAT and CDR2 FQNNGV. CDR3 length: 12 amino acids. CDR3 protein: CASSKSTGLVHF. The CDR3 nucleotides are TGTGCCAGCAGCAAAAGCACAGGGTTGGTCCACTTC.

This chain joins TRBV6-2 or TRBV6-3 and TRBJ2-7; possibly TRBD1 or TRBD2 for D (5 bases each). The V end lost 5 bases, the J end lost 0 bases, and 14 bases lay between the germline ends. Germline CDR1 reads MNHEY; CDR2 reads SVGEGT. The CDR3 extends over 15 amino acids. The CDR3 sequence: CASSRKGTVSYEQYF. The CDR3 region has the DNA TGTGCCAGCAGTCGAAAGGGGACGGTCTCCTACGAGCAGTACTTC.

The gene calls are TRBV12-3 or TRBV12-4 and TRBJ1-5; no clear D gene. The CDR3 length is 13 residues. V was clipped by 1 base and J by 7 bases, with 8 bases between them. The DNA of the CDR3 is TGTGCCAGCAGTTTAGGGCCGGGGCAGCCCCAGCATTTT. Translated: CASSLGPGQPQHF.

The chain employs TRBV6-1 and TRBJ2-7; 7 bases are shared with TRBD1. CDR3 length equals 15 residues. The germline V gene encodes CDR1 MNHNS and CDR2 SASEGT. V was pared by 2 bases and J by 2 bases, with 6 bases of the junction left unmatched. CDR3 bases: TGTGCCAGCAGTGAAACGTGGGACAGACCCTACGAGCAGTACTTC. Protein product: CASSETWDRPYEQYF.

This clone was seen once. The chain uses TRBV6-1 and TRBJ1-2; D not certain. V was shortened by 1 base and J by 5 bases, with 5 bases between the two germline ends. The CDR3 is made up of 12 amino acids. Germline V gene sequence: CDR1 MNHNS, CDR2 SASEGT. The CDR3 protein is CASSEDGYGYTF. CDR3 DNA sequence: TGTGCCAGCAGTGAAGACGGATATGGCTACACCTTC.

This chain links TRBV12-5 with TRBJ1-5; TRBD1 matches 8 bases. J was trimmed by 0 bases and V by 0 bases; bases with no gene match: 10. This CDR3 comprises 19 residues. Germline V gene sequence: CDR1 LGHNT, CDR2 FRNRAP. CDR3 sequence reads: CASGLVIRTGSYSNQPQHF. As DNA, the CDR3 is TGTGCTAGTGGTTTGGTTATAAGGACAGGGTCGTATAGCAATCAGCCCCAGCATTTT.

The CDR3 protein is CGSNKRAGEGYTF. The CDR3, as DNA: TGTGGGTCGAACAAGCGGGCAGGGGAAGGCTACACCTTC. V gene TRBV19 combines with J gene TRBJ1-2; TRBD1 might be the D (6 bases). The CDR3 has 13 amino acids. The V gene's germline CDR1 is LNHDA and CDR2 SQIVND (reference sequence).

The V and J genes are TRBV3-1 (or the pseudogene TRBV3-2) and TRBJ2-7; D is possibly TRBD1 or TRBD2 (5 bases each). The CDR3 has 15 amino acids. Germline values: CDR1 LGHDT, CDR2 YNNKEL (reference sequence). Trimming removed 1 base at V and 9 bases at J, with 19 bases between. CDR3 protein: CASSQAGTAGNAQYF. CDR3 DNA sequence: TGTGCCAGCAGCCAAGCCGGGACGGCAGGGAACGCGCAGTACTTC.

The J gene is TRBJ2-2, the V gene TRBV5-4; TRBD2 agrees at 7 bases. The CDR3 runs to 17 residues. Trimming took 0 bases from V and 8 from J; bases not matched to a gene: 13. Germline CDR1 and CDR2: SGHNT and YYREEE (reference sequence). Here the CDR3 reads CASSLVTAGPARGELFF. The CDR3 DNA is TGTGCCAGCAGCTTGGTAACAGCGGGGCCGGCCCGTGGGGAGCTGTTTTTT.